These 17 T cell receptor beta chains were all obtained from the same sample, sequenced in a study of tumor-infiltrating lymphocytes in primary liver carcinoma. TCR beta cDNA came from about 0.55 ug total RNA, primed with a constant-region primer. Sequencing libraries for TCR beta derived from three nested multiplex PCR rounds that used slightly modified ARM-PCR. The first two PCR rounds used TRBV1-TRBV30 forward primers with a C-beta reverse primer, roughly 10 cycles each. A single record per CDR3 protein comes from TCRdb applying MiXCR to the multiplex PCR reads. Among tens of thousands of distinct CDR3 sequences, roughly 80% were seen once, and the ten largest hold 38%. Each 20-30 mg portion of unsorted bulk tissue served as the source for co-extraction of RNA and DNA. Specimen: tumor-adjacent normal liver tissue. All receptors derive from a woman in her twenties or thirties with primary liver carcinoma and hepatitis B virus infection.

The chain uses TRBV10-2 and TRBJ1-1; no definite D call. Germline V gene sequence: CDR1 WSHSY, CDR2 SAAADI. This CDR3 is 11 amino acids long. The CDR3 nucleotides are TGCACCGTCCTCGCCGGGACTGAAGCTTTCTTT. Amino acid sequence: CTVLAGTEAFF.

On this clonotype: Since no conserved phenylalanine or tryptophan closes the CDR3, a read error is the likely cause. The gene calls are TRBV28 and TRBJ2-5; D is tentatively TRBD1 or TRBD2 (5 bases each). From germline, CDR1 is MDHEN and CDR2 SYDVKM. The CDR3 covers 14 residues. The V end was cut by 5 bases, the J end by 5 bases, with 15 bases between. CDR3 coding DNA: TGTGCCAGCAGTGCGATTGGGGGAAGGGAGACCCAGTACTCC. Protein sequence: CASSAIGGRETQYS.

In its sample, this clonotype was seen once. The J gene is TRBJ2-7, the V gene TRBV4-2; unclear D gene. CDR3 length: 13 residues. Germline V gives CDR1 LGHNA, CDR2 YNFKEQ. V was clipped by 6 bases and J by 12 bases, with 21 bases between them. CDR3 sequence reads: CASSQPGEYDRYF. The CDR3 nucleotides read TGTGCCAGCAGTCAACCAGGCGAGTACGATCGGTACTTC.

Concerning this clonotype: The junction does not match germline at one end; this may be a read error. The chain is built from TRBV7-9 and TRBJ2-5; the D is unclear. CDR3 length: 14 amino acids. In germline, CDR1 is SEHNR, CDR2 FQNEAQ (reference sequence). The CDR3 DNA reads TGTGCCAGCAACTTATCGGGCGGCCAGGAGACCCAGTACTTC. Translated: CASNLSGGQETQYF.

In its sample, this clonotype is medium-sized. V gene TRBV5-6 combines with J gene TRBJ1-4; possibly TRBD1 for D (6 bases). Germline V CDR1 and CDR2: SGHDT, YYEEEE. The ends were cut back, 0 bases at V and 11 bases at J, with 20 bases in the middle. The CDR3 totals 16 residues. CDR3 protein: CASSLEGDGGHRKLFF. CDR3 DNA sequence: TGTGCCAGCAGCTTGGAAGGGGACGGGGGCCATCGGAAACTGTTTTTT.

Points on this clonotype: One end of the junction does not line up with germline, which may come from a read error. The chain uses TRBV28 and TRBJ2-5; D gene uncertain. The CDR3 contains 15 residues. Germline CDR1 reads MDHEN; CDR2 reads SYDVKM. CDR3 DNA: TGTACCAGCAGTCCACGGATGGGCTCTGAAGAGACCCAGTACTTC. Protein sequence: CTSSPRMGSEETQYF.

A note on this clonotype: The CDR3 carries no conserved terminal phenylalanine or tryptophan, so it likely arises from a read error. The V and J genes are TRBV7-8 and TRBJ2-2; 12 nucleotides line up with TRBD2. The CDR3 spans 17 residues. The germline CDR1 and CDR2 sequences are SGHVS and FQNEAQ. CDR3 protein: CASSLRTSGANTGELFY. The CDR3, as DNA: TGTGCCAGCAGCTTACGGACTAGCGGGGCGAATACCGGGGAGCTGTTTTAT.

The V gene is TRBV12-3 or TRBV12-4, the J gene TRBJ2-2; tentatively, D is TRBD1 (5 bases). The length of the CDR3 is 14 residues. The V and J ends lost 5 bases and 6 bases respectively, with 13 bases between them. The CDR3 loop reads CASSPMSGPGELFF. The CDR3 bases are TGTGCCAGCAGTCCCATGTCAGGGCCCGGGGAGCTGTTTTTT.

This clonotype was seen repeatedly, ten times or more. The rearrangement links TRBV7-9 to TRBJ2-7; possibly TRBD1 for D (6 bases). Germline V gives CDR1 SEHNR, CDR2 FQNEAQ (reference sequence). The CDR3 totals 15 residues. Trimming left V 1 base short and J 5 bases short, with 15 bases between. The CDR3 sequence is CASSLERGRSDEQYF. In DNA, the CDR3 is TGTGCCAGCAGCTTAGAGAGGGGGAGATCGGACGAGCAGTACTTC.

Only one count was recorded for this clonotype. It is likely a read error, because the conserved phenylalanine at the end of the CDR3 is missing. The chain joins TRBV4-1 to TRBJ1-1, with unresolved D. Germline V lookup: CDR1 MGHRA, CDR2 YSYEKL. The CDR3 consists of 14 residues. Trimming shortened V by 3 bases and J by 5 bases, and 13 bases separated the two germline ends. CDR3 in DNA: TGCGCCAGCAGCCATCCCGGGGAGGGAACTGAAGCTTTCCCT. It codes for CASSHPGEGTEAFP.

The chain carries TRBV20-1 and TRBJ2-2; TRBD2 is a possible D gene (5 bases). CDR3 length: 15 amino acids. V dropped 7 bases and J dropped 3 bases, with 18 bases sitting between them. Germline CDR1 DFQATT, CDR2 SNEGSKA (reference sequence). The CDR3 DNA follows: TGCAGTGTCTCGGTCGGGGAGAGTCACACCGGGGAGCTGTTTTTT. As protein: CSVSVGESHTGELFF.

This clonotype showed up just a few times. The genes are TRBV4-1 and TRBJ2-1; TRBD2 aligns across 13 bases. The CDR3 contains 17 residues. From germline, CDR1 is MGHRA and CDR2 YSYEKL. Unmatched junction bases numbered 18, after V lost 6 bases and J lost 13 bases. The CDR3 sequence is CASRAGLAGEPYNGQFF. Written as DNA, the CDR3 is TGCGCCAGCAGGGCAGGACTAGCGGGGGAACCCTACAATGGACAGTTCTTC.

On this clonotype: A read error may produce the germline difference seen at one junction end. This chain connects TRBV6-5 to TRBJ2-1, with 11 nucleotides matching TRBD2. The germline V gene has CDR1 MNHEY and CDR2 SVGAGI. The CDR3 covers 15 residues. DNA for the CDR3: TGTGACAGCAGAGTAACTAGCGGGAGACAAAATGTGCAGTTCTTC. This sequence encodes CDSRVTSGRQNVQFF.

This clonotype appeared a single time. The junction departs from germline at one end; a sequencing error may be responsible. J is TRBJ2-5 and V is TRBV4-2; the D gene is possibly TRBD1 (6 bases). Per germline, CDR1 LGHNA and CDR2 YNFKEQ. This CDR3 comprises 15 residues. The CDR3 protein is CAGSQGGFGGETQYF. CDR3 bases: TGTGCCGGCAGCCAAGGGGGATTTGGCGGAGAGACCCAGTACTTC.

This clonotype was counted ten times or more. The V call is TRBV12-3 or TRBV12-4, the J call TRBJ2-3; TRBD1 matches 10 bases. CDR3 length equals 15 residues. With 6 bases clipped from V and 2 bases from J, the junction kept 5 bases outside the gene matches. The CDR3: CASSYGTGVTDTQYF. DNA for the CDR3: TGTGCCAGCAGCTACGGGACAGGGGTCACAGATACGCAGTATTTT.

This chain links TRBV4-3 with TRBJ2-3, with 11 bases that match TRBD2. V was pared by 6 bases and J by 3 bases, with 11 bases of the junction left unmatched. The CDR3 is made up of 17 amino acids. Germline V gene lookup returns CDR1 LGHNA and CDR2 YSLEER. As DNA, the CDR3 is TGCGCCAGCAGTCCTCTCTTAGCGGGAGGGTGTACAGATACGCAGTATTTT. Translated: CASSPLLAGGCTDTQYF.

Details on this clonotype: Since a much larger clone is just one base distant, this may be a read error. The V and J genes are TRBV5-1 and TRBJ2-3, with 9 bases that match TRBD2. Germline V gene sequence: CDR1 SGHRS, CDR2 YFSETQ. The V gene end was trimmed by 5 bases and the J gene end by 2 bases; junction bases not matched to a gene: 6. The CDR3 runs 15 residues. DNA for the CDR3: TGCGCCAGCAGTACTAGCGGGCTATTCACAGATACGCAGTATTTT. Translated, it gives CASSTSGLFTDTQYF.